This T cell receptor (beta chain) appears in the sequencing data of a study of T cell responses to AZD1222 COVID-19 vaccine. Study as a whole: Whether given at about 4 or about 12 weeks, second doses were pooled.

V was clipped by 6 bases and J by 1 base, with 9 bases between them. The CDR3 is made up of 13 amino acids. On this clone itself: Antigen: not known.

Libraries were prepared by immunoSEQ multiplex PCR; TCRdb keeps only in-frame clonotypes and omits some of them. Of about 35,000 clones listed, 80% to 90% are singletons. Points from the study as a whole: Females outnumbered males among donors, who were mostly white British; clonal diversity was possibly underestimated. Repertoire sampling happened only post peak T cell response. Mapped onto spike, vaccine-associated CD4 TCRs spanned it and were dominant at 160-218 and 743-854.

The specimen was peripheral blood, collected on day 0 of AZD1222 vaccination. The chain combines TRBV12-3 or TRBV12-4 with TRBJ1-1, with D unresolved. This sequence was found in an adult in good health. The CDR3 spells CASRYDTNTEAFF. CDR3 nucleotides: TGTGCCAGCAGATACGACACGAACACTGAAGCTTTCTTT.